This T cell receptor (beta chain) was recovered during a study of blood T cell repertoires in COVID-19. Overall study context: T cells, B-cell-depleted T cells, or PBMCs provided the cDNA or gDNA that served as material.

The junction had 16 bases not matched to a gene; V was cut back by 8 bases and J by 7 bases. The CDR3 runs 17 residues. CDR1 and CDR2 from the germline V gene are SNHLY and FYNNEI. Some clones are missing from TCRdb's copy, which holds only in-frame ones; the method was immunoSEQ multiplex PCR. The table includes approximately 480,000 clones, about 85% detected once. The rearrangement joins TRBV2 to TRBJ1-6; 8 nucleotides align to TRBD1. The sequence was collected from a woman aged 18-29 years who had recovered from COVID-19. The sequencing sample was made of PBMCs or T cells enriched from blood (not recorded which). CDR3 residues: CASPVRARQGKNSPLHF. The CDR3 DNA is TGTGCCAGCCCCGTCAGAGCCCGACAGGGGAAAAATTCACCCCTCCACTTT.